The TCR beta chain under discussion was sequenced for a study of T-cell memory formation after mild COVID-19. Study-level background: In these data, TCR clusters were largely donor specific.

This clonotype has a count of ten or more. CDR1 DFQATT and CDR2 SNEGSKA come from the germline V gene (reference sequence). This CDR3 is 15 amino acids long. V lost 0 bases, J lost 4 bases, and 13 bases lay in between. MiXCR was run by TCRdb on the 5' RACE reads, yielding one entry per CDR3 protein. The table lists approximately 150,000 distinct CDR3 sequences, about 5.7% of them singletons, with just over 2% in the top ten. This chain connects TRBV20-1 to TRBJ1-5; D is undetermined. Material for sequencing was PBMCs or a T cell subset sorted from them (not recorded which). This sequence originates from an adult woman who had mild COVID-19 (a few samples of this study predate the infection). Cell type and time point are not known. The CDR3 spells CSARDRRNPNQPQHF. DNA for the CDR3: TGCAGTGCTAGAGATCGCAGAAATCCTAATCAGCCCCAGCATTTT.